This TCR beta chain was identified in a study of CD8+CD57+ T cells in acquired aplastic anemia (dated by TCRdb to 2016 to 2019). Study-wide context: DNA extracted from sorted CD4+ and CD8+ cells had a mean of approximately 3.4 ug, with a range of roughly 0.18 to 27.4 ug. A CD8+CD57+ expansion meant a frequency higher than the mean frequency seen in healthy subjects. The full study reports these points: Around 30 CD8+ CDR3 sequences were shared between patients and controls but appeared highly expressed in patients and within their immunodominant clones. CD8+ Simpson's diversity did not differ significantly between patients and healthy controls (P=0.060).

Profiling of TCR beta VDJ combinations and CDR3 sequences used genomic DNA as the template. An Illumina HiSeq 2000 was used for TCR repertoire sequencing. The published analysis was carried out like this. TRBV/TRBJ rearrangement plots, CDR3 size and DJ length profiles, and Simpson's diversity index were used to evaluate the repertoires. The immunodominant clone was defined as the most abundant DNA sequence in deep sequencing data. CDR3 amino acid sequences were screened for sharing across subjects and compared with published repertoires and the VDJdb database. The public sequencing data were trimmed at Q25 with fastp and processed into clonotypes with MiXCR by TCRdb, which kept only in-frame beta chains. Identical CDR3 proteins give one entry, which carries the most common genes and DNA. TCRdb, not the authors, supplied the V and J calls. Here the sample has 120,000 or so distinct CDR3 sequences; about 40% occur a single time. More than 2.5% of the sample lies in the top ten.

The CDR3 spans 15 residues, from the cysteine through the phenylalanine. Left in the record is the CDR3 DNA by itself, 45 bases read in frame from the first base. The junction carries 14 bases between V and J, which are trimmed by 1 base and 7 bases respectively. Via the germline V gene, CDR1 is SGHRS and CDR2 YFSETQ. This clonotype was counted between two and nine times. What antigen it recognizes has not been identified. Per-base quality was not reported, and no clone a single base away is much larger than it. The patients picked for sequencing were ones in whom flow cytometry had shown an expansion of CD8+CD57+ cells. Severe acquired aplastic anemia was diagnosed in all patients according to International Study of Aplastic Anemia and Agranulocytosis and Camitta criteria. No therapy had been received by the patients at the time of blood sampling. The study deep-sequenced TCR repertoires of sorted CD4+ and CD8+ blood T cells from severe aplastic anemia patients and healthy subjects. Patients were enrolled in the USA under clinicaltrials.gov protocols 00001620, 01623167, 00001397, 00071045, 00081523 and 00961064. Ficoll-Paque density gradient centrifugation was used to isolate peripheral blood mononuclear cells. Before DNA extraction, CD4+ and CD8+ T cells were sorted with FACS or magnetic beads.

This clonotype was obtained from a human donor with aplastic anemia. Recombination connected TRBV5-1 to TRBJ2-2; the D gene is unclear. The sample taken for sequencing was sorted CD4+, CD8+, or CD8+CD57+ T cells (not recorded which) from PBMCs. The DNA sequence reads TGCGCCAGCAGCTTGTCCCTAGAAGGGTTCGGGGAGCTGTTTTTT. It translates to CASSLSLEGFGELFF. This CDR3, with the reference TRBV5-1 and TRBJ2-2 proteins standing in past its ends, gives the full variable domain KAGVTQTPRYLIKTRGQQVTLSCSPISGHRSVSWYQQTPGQGLQFLFEYFSETQRNKGNFPGRFSGRQFSNSRSEMNVSTLELGDSALYLCASSLSLEGFGELFFGEGSRLTVL.